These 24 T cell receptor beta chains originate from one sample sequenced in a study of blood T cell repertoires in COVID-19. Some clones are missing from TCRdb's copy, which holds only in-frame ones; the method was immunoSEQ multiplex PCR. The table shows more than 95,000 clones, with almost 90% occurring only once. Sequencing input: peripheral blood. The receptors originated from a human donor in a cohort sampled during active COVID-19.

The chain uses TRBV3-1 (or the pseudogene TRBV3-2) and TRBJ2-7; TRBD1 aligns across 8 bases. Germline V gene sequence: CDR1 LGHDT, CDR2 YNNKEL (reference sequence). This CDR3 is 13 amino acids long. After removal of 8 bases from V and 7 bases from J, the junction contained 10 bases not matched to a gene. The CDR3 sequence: CASGRGRGREQYF. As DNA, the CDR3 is TGTGCCAGCGGCCGAGGCAGGGGGCGGGAGCAGTACTTC.

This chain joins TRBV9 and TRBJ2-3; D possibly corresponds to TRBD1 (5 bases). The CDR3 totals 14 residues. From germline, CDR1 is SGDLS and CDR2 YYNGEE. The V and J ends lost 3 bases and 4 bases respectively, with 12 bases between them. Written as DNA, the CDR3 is TGTGCCAGCAGCGGGGGCCCCAGCCCAGATACGCAGTATTTT. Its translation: CASSGGPSPDTQYF.

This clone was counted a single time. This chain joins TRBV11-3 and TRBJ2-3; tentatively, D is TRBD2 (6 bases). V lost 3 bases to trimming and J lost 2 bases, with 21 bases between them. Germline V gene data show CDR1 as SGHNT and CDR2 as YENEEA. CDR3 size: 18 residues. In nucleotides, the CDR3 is TGTGCCAGCAGCTTGGGTGGGGGACTGGCGGAAAACACAGATACGCAGTATTTT. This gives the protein CASSLGGGLAENTDTQYF.

In nucleotides, the CDR3 is TGTGCCATCAGCCAGGGGGATGGCTATGGCTACACCTTC. This translates into CAISQGDGYGYTF. J is TRBJ1-2 and V is TRBV10-3, with 7 bases matching TRBD1. CDR1 is ENHRY, CDR2 SYGVKD, per germline. The CDR3 length is 13 residues. V trimming: 6 bases; J trimming: 4 bases; junction bases outside the gene matches: 5.

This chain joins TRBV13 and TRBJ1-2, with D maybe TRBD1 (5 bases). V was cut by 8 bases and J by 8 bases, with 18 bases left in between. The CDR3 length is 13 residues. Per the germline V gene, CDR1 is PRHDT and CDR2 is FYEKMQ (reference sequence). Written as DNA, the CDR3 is TGTGCCAGCGGAAGACAGTCGTATAGGGGCTACACCTTC. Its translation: CASGRQSYRGYTF.

CDR3 sequence: CASSVGTESNYGYTF. The DNA of the CDR3 is TGTGCCAGCAGCGTTGGGACAGAGAGTAACTATGGCTACACCTTC. This chain links TRBV5-8 with TRBJ1-2; 7 bases are shared with TRBD1. CDR1 SGHTS and CDR2 YDEGEE come from the germline V gene. The trim removed 4 bases at V and 1 base at J, leaving 7 bases unmatched. The CDR3 totals 15 residues.

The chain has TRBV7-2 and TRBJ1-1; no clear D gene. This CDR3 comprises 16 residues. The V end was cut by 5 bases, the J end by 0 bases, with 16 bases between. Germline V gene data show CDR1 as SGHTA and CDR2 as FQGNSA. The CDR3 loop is CASSAGRTILNTEAFF. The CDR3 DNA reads TGTGCCAGCAGCGCGGGTCGAACAATATTGAACACTGAAGCTTTCTTT.

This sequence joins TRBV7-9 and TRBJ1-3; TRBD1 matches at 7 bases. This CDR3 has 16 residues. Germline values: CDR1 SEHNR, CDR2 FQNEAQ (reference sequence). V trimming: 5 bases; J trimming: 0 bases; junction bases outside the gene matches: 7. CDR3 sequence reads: CASSPDRSNSGNTIYF. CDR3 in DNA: TGTGCCAGCAGCCCGGACAGGTCAAACTCTGGAAACACCATATATTTT.

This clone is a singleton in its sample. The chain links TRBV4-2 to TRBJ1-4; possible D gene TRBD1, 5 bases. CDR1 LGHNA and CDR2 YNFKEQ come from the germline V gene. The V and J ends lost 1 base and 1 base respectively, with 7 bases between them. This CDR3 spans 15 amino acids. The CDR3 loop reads CASSQARGTNEKLFF. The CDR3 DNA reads TGTGCCAGCAGCCAAGCTAGGGGAACTAATGAAAAACTGTTTTTT.

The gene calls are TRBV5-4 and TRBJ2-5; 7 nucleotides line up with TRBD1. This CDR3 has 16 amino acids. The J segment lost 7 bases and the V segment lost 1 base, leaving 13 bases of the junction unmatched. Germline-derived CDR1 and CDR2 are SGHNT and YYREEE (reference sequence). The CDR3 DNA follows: TGTGCCAGCAGCTTGTATAGGGGGCCCGACCTTGGGACCCAGTACTTC. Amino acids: CASSLYRGPDLGTQYF.

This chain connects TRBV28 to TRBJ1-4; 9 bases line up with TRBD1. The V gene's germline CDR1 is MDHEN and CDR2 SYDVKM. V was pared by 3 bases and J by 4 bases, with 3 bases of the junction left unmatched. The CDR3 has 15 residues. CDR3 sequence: CASSFGTGINEKLFF. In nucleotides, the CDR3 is TGTGCCAGCAGTTTCGGGACAGGGATTAATGAAAAACTGTTTTTT.

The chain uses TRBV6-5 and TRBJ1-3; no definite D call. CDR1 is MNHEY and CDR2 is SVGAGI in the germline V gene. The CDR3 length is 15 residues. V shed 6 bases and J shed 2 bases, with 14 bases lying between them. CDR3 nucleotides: TGTGCCAGCAGCTTTACAACGCAGACTGGAAACACCATATATTTT. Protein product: CASSFTTQTGNTIYF.

The CDR3 spells CASSLGQGAYNEQFF. The CDR3 DNA follows: TGCGCCAGCAGCTTGGGGCAGGGGGCGTACAATGAGCAGTTCTTC. This chain uses TRBV5-1 with TRBJ2-1, with TRBD1 matching 8 bases. V trimming: 0 bases; J trimming: 4 bases; junction bases outside the gene matches: 3. The germline CDR1 and CDR2 sequences are SGHRS and YFSETQ. CDR3 length: 15 residues.

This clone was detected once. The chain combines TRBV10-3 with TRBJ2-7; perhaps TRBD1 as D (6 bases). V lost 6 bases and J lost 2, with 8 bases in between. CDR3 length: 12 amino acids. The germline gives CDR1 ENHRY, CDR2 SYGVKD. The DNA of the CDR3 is TGTGCCATCAGGGGGGCCACCTACGAGCAGTACTTC. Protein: CAIRGATYEQYF.

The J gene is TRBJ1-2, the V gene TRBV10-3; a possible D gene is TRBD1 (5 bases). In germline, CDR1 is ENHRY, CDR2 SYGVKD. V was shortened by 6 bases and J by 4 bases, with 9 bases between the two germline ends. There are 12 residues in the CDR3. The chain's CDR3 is CAISEGVYGYTF. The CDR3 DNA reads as TGTGCCATCAGCGAAGGGGTCTATGGCTACACCTTC.

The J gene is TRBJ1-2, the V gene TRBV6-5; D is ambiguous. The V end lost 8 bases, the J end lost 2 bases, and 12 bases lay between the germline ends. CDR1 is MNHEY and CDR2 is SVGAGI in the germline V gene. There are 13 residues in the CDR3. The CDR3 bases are TGTGCCAGCCAGCGGGAAGCCAACTATGGCTACACCTTC. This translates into CASQREANYGYTF.

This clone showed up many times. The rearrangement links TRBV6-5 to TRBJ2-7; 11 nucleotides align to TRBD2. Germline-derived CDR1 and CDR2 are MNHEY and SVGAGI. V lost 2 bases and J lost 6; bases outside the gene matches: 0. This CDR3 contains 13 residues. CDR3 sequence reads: CASSYGTSGEQYF. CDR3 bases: TGTGCCAGCAGTTACGGGACTAGCGGCGAGCAGTACTTC.

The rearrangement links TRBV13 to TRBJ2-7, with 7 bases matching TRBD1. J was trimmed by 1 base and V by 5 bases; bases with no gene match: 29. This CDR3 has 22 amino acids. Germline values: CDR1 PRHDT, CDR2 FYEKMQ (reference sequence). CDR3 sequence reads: CASSLLTPFGPGAQGPSYEQYF. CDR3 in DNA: TGTGCCAGCAGCCTACTCACCCCCTTTGGCCCCGGGGCACAGGGGCCTTCCTACGAGCAGTACTTC.

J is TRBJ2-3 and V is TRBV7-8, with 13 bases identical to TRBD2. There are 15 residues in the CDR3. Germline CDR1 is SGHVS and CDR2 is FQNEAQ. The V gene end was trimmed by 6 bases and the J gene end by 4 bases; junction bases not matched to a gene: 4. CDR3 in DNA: TGTGCCAGCAGATTGACTAGCGGGGGGTCAGATACGCAGTATTTT. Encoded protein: CASRLTSGGSDTQYF.

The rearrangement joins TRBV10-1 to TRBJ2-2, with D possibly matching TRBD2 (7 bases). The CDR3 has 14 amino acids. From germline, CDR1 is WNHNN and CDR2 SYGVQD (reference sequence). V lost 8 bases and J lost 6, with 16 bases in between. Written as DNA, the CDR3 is TGCGCCAGCTCTAGGGGGGGGTCTTCCGGGGAGCTGTTTTTT. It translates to CASSRGGSSGELFF.

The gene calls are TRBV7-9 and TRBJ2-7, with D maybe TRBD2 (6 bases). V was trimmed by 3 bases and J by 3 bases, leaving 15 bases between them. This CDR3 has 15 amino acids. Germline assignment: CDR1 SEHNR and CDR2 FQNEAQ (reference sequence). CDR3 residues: CASSLKIGTFYEQYF. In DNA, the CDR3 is TGTGCCAGCAGCTTGAAAATCGGGACTTTCTACGAGCAGTACTTC.

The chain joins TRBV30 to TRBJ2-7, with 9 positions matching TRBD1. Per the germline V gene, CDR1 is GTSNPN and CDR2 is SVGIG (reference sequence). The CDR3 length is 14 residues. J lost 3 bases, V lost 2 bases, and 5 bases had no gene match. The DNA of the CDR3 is TGTGCCTGGAGTAGAGGGACAGGGAACTACGAGCAGTACTTC. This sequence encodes CAWSRGTGNYEQYF.

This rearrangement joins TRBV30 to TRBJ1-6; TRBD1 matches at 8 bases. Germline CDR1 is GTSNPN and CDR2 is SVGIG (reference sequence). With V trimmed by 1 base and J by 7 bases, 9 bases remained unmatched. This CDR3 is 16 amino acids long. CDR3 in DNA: TGTGCCTGGAGTGAAATCTGGGACAGGAGAAATTCACCCCTCCACTTT. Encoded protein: CAWSEIWDRRNSPLHF.

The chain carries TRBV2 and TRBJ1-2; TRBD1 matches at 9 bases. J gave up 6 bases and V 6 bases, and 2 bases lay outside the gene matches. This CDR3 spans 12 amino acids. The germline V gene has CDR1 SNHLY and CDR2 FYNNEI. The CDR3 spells CASRDRGDGYTF. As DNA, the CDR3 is TGTGCCAGCAGAGACAGGGGGGATGGCTACACCTTC.